Below are 2 T cell receptor beta chains sequenced from a single sample in a study of T cell responses to AZD1222 COVID-19 vaccine. TCRdb's table, derived via immunoSEQ multiplex PCR, lists solely in-frame clones and lacks some. The table records 140,000 to 150,000 clones, 80% to 90% of them present only once. Sequencing used peripheral blood, obtained on day 0 of AZD1222 vaccination. Receptors originate from an adult in good health.

The chain joins TRBV2 to TRBJ2-3; D is ambiguous. Between the trimmed V and J ends, which lost 0 bases and 0 bases, there was a span of 4 bases. Germline values: CDR1 SNHLY, CDR2 FYNNEI. The CDR3 totals 14 residues. The CDR3 spells CASSEAVSTDTQYF. The CDR3 DNA reads as TGTGCCAGCAGTGAAGCCGTTAGCACAGATACGCAGTATTTT.

This clone was found a few times. J is TRBJ1-1 and V is TRBV18; perhaps TRBD1 as D (5 bases). CDR1 is KGHSH, CDR2 LQKENI, per germline. Trimming took 6 bases from V and 1 from J, leaving 15 bases between them. The length of the CDR3 is 15 residues. CDR3 region: CASSQGGGGNTEAFF. The CDR3 nucleotides read TGTGCCAGCTCGCAGGGTGGTGGGGGGAACACTGAAGCTTTCTTT.